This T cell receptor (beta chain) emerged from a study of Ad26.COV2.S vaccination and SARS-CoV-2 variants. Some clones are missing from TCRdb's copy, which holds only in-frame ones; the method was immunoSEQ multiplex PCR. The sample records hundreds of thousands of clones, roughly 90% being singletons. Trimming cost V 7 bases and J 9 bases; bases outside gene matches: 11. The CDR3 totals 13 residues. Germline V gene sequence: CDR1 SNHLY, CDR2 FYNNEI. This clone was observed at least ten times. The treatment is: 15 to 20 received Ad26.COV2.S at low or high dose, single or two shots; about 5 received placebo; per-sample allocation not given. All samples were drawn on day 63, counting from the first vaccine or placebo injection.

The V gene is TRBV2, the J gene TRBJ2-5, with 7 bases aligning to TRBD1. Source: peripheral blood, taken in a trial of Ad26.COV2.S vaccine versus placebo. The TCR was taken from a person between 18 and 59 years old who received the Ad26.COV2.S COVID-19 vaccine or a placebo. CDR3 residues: CASMGDSSSSQYF. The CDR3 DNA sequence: TGTGCCAGCATGGGGGACAGCTCGTCGTCCCAGTACTTC.